The 13 T cell receptor beta chains reported below all come from one sample, sequenced in a study of shared clonotypes between healthy human individuals. Produced via immunoSEQ multiplex PCR; TCRdb's table is partial and in-frame only. The sample has about 2 million clones; approximately 94% are singletons. Naive-designated CD8 cells lacked CD45RO, were positively enriched for CCR7, and omitted terminally differentiated effector memory CD45RA+ cells. The source material was naive CD8+ T cells sorted from blood. These receptors were obtained from a man aged 18-30 years in good health.

The chain has TRBV2 and TRBJ1-4; TRBD1 matches 8 bases. Germline V lookup: CDR1 SNHLY, CDR2 FYNNEI. The CDR3 extends over 16 amino acids. Trimming at V came to 8 bases and at J to 4 bases, leaving 12 bases not matched to a gene. CDR3 in DNA: TGTGCCAGCGGCAGCAGACAGGGGCCCCTTAATGAAAAACTGTTTTTT. Amino acid sequence: CASGSRQGPLNEKLFF. Filled out from reference TRBV2 and TRBJ1-4, the complete variable domain reads EPEVTQTPSHQVTQMGQEVILRCVPISNHLYFYWYRQILGQKVEFLVSFYNNEISEKSEIFDDQFSVERPDGSNFTLKIRSTKLEDSAMYFCASGSRQGPLNEKLFFGSGTQLSVL.

The CDR3, as DNA: TGCAGCGTTGAGGACAGGGGCAACTACGAGCAGTACTTC. Protein: CSVEDRGNYEQYF. V and J are TRBV29-1 and TRBJ2-7, with TRBD1 matching over 9 bases. Germline V gene data show CDR1 as SQVTM and CDR2 as ANQGSEA. CDR3 size: 13 residues. V lost 3 bases, J lost 3 bases, and 3 bases stayed unmatched.

V is TRBV28 and J is TRBJ2-4; 11 nucleotides agree with TRBD2. The CDR3 consists of 17 residues. Germline trimming cut 6 bases from V and 2 bases from J; bases unmatched to any gene: 9. Per the germline V gene, CDR1 is MDHEN and CDR2 is SYDVKM. CDR3 nucleotides: TGTGCCAGCAGCGAACTAGCGGGGGCCGGGTCCAAAAACATTCAGTACTTC. Amino acids: CASSELAGAGSKNIQYF.

The J gene is TRBJ1-2, the V gene TRBV10-3; 7 positions match TRBD1. CDR1 ENHRY and CDR2 SYGVKD come from the germline V gene. This CDR3 is built from 13 residues. J gave up 4 bases and V 11 bases, and 10 bases lay outside the gene matches. CDR3 sequence (DNA): TGTGCCGTCACAGGGGACCTCGTCTATGGCTACACCTTC. It yields the protein CAVTGDLVYGYTF.

The rearrangement joins TRBV7-2 to TRBJ2-1; TRBD2 aligns across 7 bases. Germline-derived CDR1 and CDR2 are SGHTA and FQGNSA. The CDR3 contains 15 residues. The V gene end was trimmed by 5 bases and the J gene end by 10 bases; junction bases not matched to a gene: 14. The CDR3 sequence is CASSAILWAGEEQFF. The CDR3 bases are TGTGCCAGCAGCGCGATCTTGTGGGCGGGAGAGGAGCAGTTCTTC.

The rearrangement joins TRBV1 to TRBJ2-3; TRBD1 is taken as the D call from the table, unchecked against the DNA. TRBV1 is a pseudogene locus. This CDR3 has 16 amino acids. For the CDR3, the DNA is TGCACCAGCAGCCACGACCGGGACAGGGGCGCCGATACGCAGTATTTT. Encoded protein: CTSSHDRDRGADTQYF.

The J gene is TRBJ1-1, the V gene TRBV30, with D perhaps TRBD1 (5 bases). Between the trimmed V and J ends, which lost 3 bases and 2 bases, there was a span of 13 bases. Germline values: CDR1 GTSNPN, CDR2 SVGIG (reference sequence). There are 14 residues in the CDR3. The CDR3 coding sequence is TGTGCCTGGAGCGAGGGTGGGGACAACACTGAAGCTTTCTTT. Translation: CAWSEGGDNTEAFF.

This clone was observed a single time. DNA of the CDR3: TGTGCCATCAGTGTCGGGACGTTGAACACTGAAGCTTTCTTT. Its translation: CAISVGTLNTEAFF. V usage is TRBV10-3 and J usage is TRBJ1-1; weak D call: TRBD1 (5 bases). V was clipped by 4 bases and J by 0 bases, with 9 bases between them. The length of the CDR3 is 14 residues. The germline V gene encodes CDR1 ENHRY and CDR2 SYGVKD.

Here the CDR3 DNA reads TGTGCCAGCAGCCCTCACGGTTCTAGCGGAGAGACCCAGTACTTC. Its translation: CASSPHGSSGETQYF. The chain couples TRBV9 to TRBJ2-5; 7 nucleotides agree with TRBD2. V lost 4 bases and J lost 4; bases outside the gene matches: 10. This CDR3 is 15 amino acids long. Germline CDR1 SGDLS, CDR2 YYNGEE. The full variable domain, its missing parts supplied by reference TRBV9 and TRBJ2-5, is DSGVTQTPKHLITATGQRVTLRCSPRSGDLSVYWYQQSLDQGLQFLIQYYNGEERAKGNILERFSAQQFPDLHSELNLSSLELGDSALYFCASSPHGSSGETQYFGPGTRLLVL.

The chain uses TRBV7-9 and TRBJ1-1, with D possibly matching TRBD1 (5 bases). CDR3 length: 15 amino acids. Between the trimmed V and J ends, which lost 5 bases and 7 bases, there was a span of 20 bases. Germline CDR1 SEHNR, CDR2 FQNEAQ (reference sequence). CDR3: CASSTGGGGAHEAFF. The CDR3 bases are TGTGCCAGCAGCACTGGCGGGGGGGGAGCCCATGAAGCTTTCTTT.

This chain links TRBV9 with TRBJ2-5; perhaps D is TRBD1 or TRBD2 (5 bases each). The CDR3 has 14 residues. Deletions cut 3 bases from V and 2 bases from J, with 11 bases between. Per germline, CDR1 SGDLS and CDR2 YYNGEE. The DNA of the CDR3 is TGTGCCAGCAGCGCCTCCGGGACGCAAGAGACCCAGTACTTC. Its translation: CASSASGTQETQYF.

The chain couples TRBV5-1 to TRBJ1-2; 8 positions agree with TRBD1. CDR1 and CDR2 (germline): SGHRS, YFSETQ. The CDR3 has 16 residues. Trimming cost V 0 bases and J 8 bases; bases outside gene matches: 12. CDR3 nucleotide sequence: TGCGCCAGCAGCTTGGGGCAGGGGGCGTTCTCGGGCGGCTACACCTTC. Translating gives CASSLGQGAFSGGYTF.

The chain joins TRBV11-2 to TRBJ2-5; D might be TRBD1 or TRBD2, each matching 5 bases. V lost 5 bases and J lost 5, with 12 bases in between. The CDR3 length is 13 residues. Germline assignment: CDR1 SGHAT and CDR2 FQNNGV. CDR3 bases: TGTGCCAGCAGCCCCATCAGGGAGGAGACCCAGTACTTC. Translating gives CASSPIREETQYF.